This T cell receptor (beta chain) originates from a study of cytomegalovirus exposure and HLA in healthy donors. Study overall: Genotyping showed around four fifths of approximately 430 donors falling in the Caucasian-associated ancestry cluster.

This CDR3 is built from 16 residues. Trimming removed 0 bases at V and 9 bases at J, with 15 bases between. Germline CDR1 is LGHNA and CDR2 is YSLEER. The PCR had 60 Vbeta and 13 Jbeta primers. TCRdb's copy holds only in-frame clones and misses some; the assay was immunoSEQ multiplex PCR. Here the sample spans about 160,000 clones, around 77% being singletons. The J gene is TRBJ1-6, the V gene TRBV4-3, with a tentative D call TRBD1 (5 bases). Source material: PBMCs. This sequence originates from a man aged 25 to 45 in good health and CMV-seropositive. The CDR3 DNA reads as TGCGCCAGCAGCCAAGATACACAGGCCAAGGGTTCACCCCTCCACTTT. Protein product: CASSQDTQAKGSPLHF.